These 23 T cell receptor beta chains were all obtained from the same sample, sequenced in a study of human T cells and chemical hapten exposure (dated by TCRdb to 2020 to 2022). Total RNA was extracted from unfractionated whole blood collected in Tempus Blood RNA tubes. Receptor amplification or capture employed 5' RACE. Sequencing was carried out with an Illumina MiSeq. TCRdb took the public reads, trimmed them with fastp at Q25, ran MiXCR for clone calling and kept in-frame beta chains. Each entry is one CDR3 protein sequence, shown with its most common DNA and genes. For this sample there are 100,000 to 120,000 distinct CDR3 sequences; approximately 19% appear just once. 2.8% of the sample belongs to the ten largest clones. The source is a human donor in good health.

The V call is TRBV5-1, the J call TRBJ1-1, with 7 bases lining up with TRBD1. Germline CDR1 reads SGHRS; CDR2 reads YFSETQ. This CDR3 contains 16 residues. J lost 0 bases, V lost 4 bases, and 9 bases had no gene match. CDR3 bases: TGCGCCAGCAGCAAGGACAGGCCCCCAGTGAACACTGAAGCTTTCTTT. It specifies CASSKDRPPVNTEAFF.

The chain has TRBV4-2 and TRBJ1-1; no clear D. Deletions cut 4 bases from V and 8 bases from J, with 14 bases between. Germline V CDR1 and CDR2: LGHNA, YNFKEQ. This CDR3 is 13 amino acids long. CDR3 DNA sequence: TGTGCCAGCAGCCCGTCTAGGGTTACGGAAGCTTTCTTT. This encodes CASSPSRVTEAFF.

The rearrangement uses TRBV20-1 and TRBJ2-3; D gene ambiguous. The CDR3 extends over 15 amino acids. CDR1 is DFQATT and CDR2 is SNEGSKA in the germline V gene (reference sequence). V lost 1 base, J lost 0 bases, and 11 bases lay in between. In DNA, the CDR3 is TGCAGTGCTAGAGGGTCCCCCTCTAGCACAGATACGCAGTATTTT. Translation gives CSARGSPSSTDTQYF.

This clonotype was recorded a few times. The V call is TRBV18, the J call TRBJ2-6; D might be TRBD1 or TRBD2, each matching 5 bases. The length of the CDR3 is 14 residues. V was trimmed by 3 bases and J by 8 bases, leaving 11 bases between them. Germline lookup yields CDR1 KGHSH and CDR2 LQKENI. For the CDR3, the DNA is TGTGCCAGCTCACCGGGACGGACTCCCAACGTCCTGACTTTC. Translated, it gives CASSPGRTPNVLTF.

This clonotype was observed a handful of times. V and J are TRBV11-2 and TRBJ2-1, with 7 positions matching TRBD1. Losses at the gene ends were 4 bases for V and 0 bases for J; bases not matched to a gene: 6. This CDR3 comprises 16 residues. CDR1 and CDR2 (germline): SGHAT, FQNNGV. The CDR3 nucleotides are TGTGCCAGCAGCTCTCTGACAGGGAGCTCCTACAATGAGCAGTTCTTC. Protein product: CASSSLTGSSYNEQFF. The variable domain in full, completed from reference TRBV11-2 and TRBJ2-1, reads EAGVAQSPRYKIIEKRQSVAFWCNPISGHATLYWYQQILGQGPKLLIQFQNNGVVDDSQLPKDRFSAERLKGVDSTLKIQPAKLEDSAVYLCASSSLTGSSYNEQFFGPGTRLTVL.

This chain's CDR3 is CASKGEMNTEAFF. DNA of the CDR3: TGTGCCAGCAAGGGGGAGATGAACACTGAAGCTTTCTTT. The chain has TRBV4-2 and TRBJ1-1, with D tentatively TRBD1 (6 bases). Germline V lookup: CDR1 LGHNA, CDR2 YNFKEQ. The CDR3 runs to 13 residues. V lost 7 bases and J 0 bases, leaving 9 bases between the germline ends.

Only a few counts were recorded for this clonotype. The V call is TRBV20-1, the J call TRBJ1-2; tentatively, D is TRBD1 (5 bases). The germline CDR1 and CDR2 sequences are DFQATT and SNEGSKA (reference sequence). The CDR3 is 15 amino acids. V was shortened by 1 base and J by 10 bases, with 22 bases between the two germline ends. The CDR3 sequence: CSARVGGFNPDYYTF. The CDR3 DNA follows: TGCAGTGCTAGAGTTGGGGGATTCAACCCGGACTACTACACCTTC.

This chain uses TRBV5-1 with TRBJ2-5; 13 bases line up with TRBD2. Trimming removed 4 bases from V and 5 bases from J; junction bases left unmatched: 11. The CDR3 totals 17 residues. The germline gives CDR1 SGHRS, CDR2 YFSETQ. CDR3 sequence (DNA): TGCGCCAGCAGCCCACGGACAGGACTAGCGGGAGTTGAGACCCAGTACTTC. The encoded protein is CASSPRTGLAGVETQYF.

This clonotype has just a few counts. The chain has TRBV6-6 and TRBJ2-1; the D gene is possibly TRBD1 (6 bases). The CDR3 is 14 residues long. V lost 0 bases and J lost 6, with 9 bases in between. Germline V gene lookup returns CDR1 MNHNY and CDR2 SVGAGI (reference sequence). DNA for the CDR3: TGTGCCAGCAGTTACTCGAGGGGGTCCAATGAGCAGTTCTTC. Translating it yields CASSYSRGSNEQFF.

The J gene is TRBJ2-7, the V gene TRBV24-1; 9 nucleotides align to TRBD1. The CDR3 runs 15 residues. Germline V CDR1 and CDR2: KGHDR, SFDVKD. V was pared by 9 bases and J by 1 base, with 9 bases of the junction left unmatched. Here the CDR3 reads CATQPSTGGSYEQYF. The DNA of the CDR3 is TGTGCCACCCAACCTTCGACAGGGGGGTCCTACGAGCAGTACTTC.

The V call is TRBV29-1, the J call TRBJ2-7; TRBD2 matches 8 bases. There are 13 residues in the CDR3. V trimming: 6 bases; J trimming: 4 bases; junction bases outside the gene matches: 8. Per the germline V gene, CDR1 is SQVTM and CDR2 is ANQGSEA. Written as DNA, the CDR3 is TGCAGCGTCCGGACTAGCAGGGGTTACGAGCAGTACTTC. It specifies CSVRTSRGYEQYF.

The chain links TRBV30 to TRBJ1-3, with a tentative D call TRBD1 (6 bases). Between the trimmed V and J ends, which lost 6 bases and 0 bases, there was a span of 21 bases. Germline V gene lookup returns CDR1 GTSNPN and CDR2 SVGIG (reference sequence). This CDR3 is built from 17 residues. This CDR3 is CACLTNQGLPSGNTIYF. The CDR3 DNA is TGTGCCTGCCTTACAAACCAGGGGCTCCCCTCTGGAAACACCATATATTTT.

The chain combines TRBV3-1 with TRBJ1-1, with D tentatively TRBD1 (5 bases). V was clipped by 7 bases and J by 4 bases, with 19 bases between them. Germline CDR1 reads LGHDT; CDR2 reads YNNKEL (reference sequence). The CDR3 totals 15 residues. Here the CDR3 reads CASIPDKGRVTEAFF. The CDR3 region has the DNA TGTGCCAGCATTCCGGACAAAGGTCGTGTCACTGAAGCTTTCTTT.

This rearrangement joins TRBV20-1 to TRBJ2-7; the match to TRBD2 covers 10 bases. Germline lookup yields CDR1 DFQATT and CDR2 SNEGSKA (reference sequence). The CDR3 is 15 residues long. V shed 5 bases, J shed 5 bases, and the junction held 12 bases outside the gene matches. DNA of the CDR3: TGCAGTGCTTCGCGTCCGGGACTAGCGACGAACGAGCAGTACTTC. Translated, it gives CSASRPGLATNEQYF.

The V and J genes are TRBV12-3 or TRBV12-4 and TRBJ1-4; unclear D gene. The CDR3 totals 14 residues. The ends were cut back, 4 bases at V and 8 bases at J, with 14 bases in the middle. The chain's CDR3 is CASSSQVGWEKLFF. The CDR3 coding sequence is TGTGCCAGCAGTTCACAAGTAGGATGGGAAAAACTGTTTTTT.

V and J are TRBV30 and TRBJ1-2; weak D call: TRBD1 (5 bases). Germline CDR1 and CDR2: GTSNPN and SVGIG (reference sequence). V lost 0 bases and J 5 bases, leaving 7 bases between the germline ends. CDR3 length: 12 amino acids. The CDR3 region has the DNA TGTGCCTGGAGTGTAGGGACTTATGGCTACACCTTC. Translated, it gives CAWSVGTYGYTF.

This clonotype was observed a handful of times. This sequence joins TRBV5-1 and TRBJ2-2, with 12 bases aligning to TRBD2. V was clipped by 7 bases and J by 7 bases; unmatched bases: 8. The CDR3 spans 15 residues. Germline V lookup: CDR1 SGHRS, CDR2 YFSETQ. The CDR3 sequence is CASRLTSGRSGELFF. CDR3 in DNA: TGCGCCAGCCGGCTGACTAGCGGGAGAAGCGGGGAGCTGTTTTTT.

This clonotype was counted a few times. This chain uses TRBV15 with TRBJ1-1; weak D call: TRBD1 (5 bases). This CDR3 region has 15 residues. With 2 bases removed from V and 7 bases from J, the gap between germline ends came to 17 bases. CDR1 and CDR2 from the germline V gene are LNHNV and YYDKDF (reference sequence). CDR3 in amino acids: CATSRFSGTGDEAFF. For the CDR3, the DNA is TGTGCCACCAGCAGATTTTCCGGGACCGGGGATGAAGCTTTCTTT.

The sample holds a few counts of this clonotype. This chain joins TRBV6-5 and TRBJ2-5, with D unclear. The CDR3 extends over 13 amino acids. Trimming left V 2 bases short and J 5 bases short, with 9 bases between. Germline-derived CDR1 and CDR2 are MNHEY and SVGAGI. CDR3 in amino acids: CASSYGRPETQYF. The CDR3 DNA is TGTGCCAGCAGTTACGGCAGGCCCGAGACCCAGTACTTC.

In this sample, this clonotype turned up a few times. The V call is TRBV28, the J call TRBJ2-3, with 9 nucleotides matching TRBD1. Germline CDR1 is MDHEN and CDR2 is SYDVKM. This CDR3 is built from 15 residues. V was pared by 6 bases and J by 4 bases, with 8 bases of the junction left unmatched. CDR3 region: CASSHRGQGSDTQYF. CDR3 in DNA: TGTGCCAGCAGCCACCGGGGACAGGGATCAGATACGCAGTATTTT.

This clonotype was counted a few times. The CDR3 nucleotides are TGTGCCAGCAGTTATACACCAAGGGGGCTTCCCTACAATGAGCAGTTCTTC. Amino acids: CASSYTPRGLPYNEQFF. V usage is TRBV27 and J usage is TRBJ2-1, with TRBD1 identical over 7 bases. Trimming removed 4 bases from V and 2 bases from J; junction bases left unmatched: 11. Germline V CDR1 and CDR2: MNHEY, SMNVEV (reference sequence). There are 17 residues in the CDR3.

This clonotype was counted only a few times. The V gene is TRBV12-3 or TRBV12-4, the J gene TRBJ2-7; D is uncertain. The CDR3 is 12 amino acids. V dropped 3 bases and J dropped 6 bases, with 9 bases sitting between them. The CDR3 region has the DNA TGTGCCAGCAGTTTCTTCGTGGGCGAGCAGTACTTC. Translated: CASSFFVGEQYF.

Only a few counts were recorded for this clonotype. The CDR3 bases are TGTGCCAGCAGCTTATCCGGCGGGAGGGCCTCTTACACCGGGGAGCTGTTTTTT. This translates into CASSLSGGRASYTGELFF. The chain uses TRBV7-9 and TRBJ2-2; 9 nucleotides agree with TRBD2. V was clipped by 2 bases and J by 3 bases; unmatched bases: 10. CDR3 length equals 18 residues. In germline, CDR1 is SEHNR, CDR2 FQNEAQ (reference sequence).